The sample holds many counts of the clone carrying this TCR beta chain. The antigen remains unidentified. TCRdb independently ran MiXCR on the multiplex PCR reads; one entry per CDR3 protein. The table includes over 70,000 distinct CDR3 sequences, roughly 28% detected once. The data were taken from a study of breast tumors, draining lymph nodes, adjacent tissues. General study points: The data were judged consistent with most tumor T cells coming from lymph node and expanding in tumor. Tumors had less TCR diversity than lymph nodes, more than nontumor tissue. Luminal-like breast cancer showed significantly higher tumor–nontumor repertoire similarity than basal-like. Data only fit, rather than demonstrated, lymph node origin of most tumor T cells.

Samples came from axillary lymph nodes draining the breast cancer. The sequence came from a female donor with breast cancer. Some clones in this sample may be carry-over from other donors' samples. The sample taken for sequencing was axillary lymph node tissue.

In DNA, the CDR3 is TGCAGCGTTGCGGGGGGCGCCGATCAGCCCCAGCATTTT. Translated, it gives CSVAGGADQPQHF. This chain links TRBV29-1 with TRBJ1-5; maybe TRBD1 (6 bases). V lost 4 bases and J lost 5, with 12 bases in between. The CDR3 loop spans 13 amino acids. Per germline, CDR1 SQVTM and CDR2 ANQGSEA.